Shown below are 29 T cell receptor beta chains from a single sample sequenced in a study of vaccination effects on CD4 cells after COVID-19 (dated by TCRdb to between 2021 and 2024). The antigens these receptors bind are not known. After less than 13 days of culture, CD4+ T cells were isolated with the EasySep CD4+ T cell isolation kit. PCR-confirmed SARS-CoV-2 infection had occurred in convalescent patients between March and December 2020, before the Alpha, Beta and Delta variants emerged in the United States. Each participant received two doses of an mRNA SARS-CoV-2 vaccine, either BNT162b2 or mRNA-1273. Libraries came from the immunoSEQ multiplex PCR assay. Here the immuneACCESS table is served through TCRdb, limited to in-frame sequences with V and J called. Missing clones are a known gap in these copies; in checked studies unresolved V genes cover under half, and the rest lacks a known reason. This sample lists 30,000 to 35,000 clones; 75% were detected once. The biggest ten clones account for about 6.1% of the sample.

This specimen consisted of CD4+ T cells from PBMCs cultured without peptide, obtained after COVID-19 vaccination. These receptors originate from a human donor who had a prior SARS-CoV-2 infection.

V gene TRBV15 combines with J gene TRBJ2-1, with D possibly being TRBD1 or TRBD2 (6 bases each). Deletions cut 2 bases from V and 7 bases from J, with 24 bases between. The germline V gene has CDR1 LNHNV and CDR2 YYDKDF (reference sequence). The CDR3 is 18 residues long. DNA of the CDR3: TGTGCCACCAGCAGACCTCCAGGGGAGGAGGGCCTAGGGAATGAGCAGTTCTTC. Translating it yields CATSRPPGEEGLGNEQFF.

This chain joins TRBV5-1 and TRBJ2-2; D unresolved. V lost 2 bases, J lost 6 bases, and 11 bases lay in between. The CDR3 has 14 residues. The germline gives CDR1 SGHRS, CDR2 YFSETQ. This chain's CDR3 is CASSFSLAAGELFF. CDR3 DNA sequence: TGCGCCAGCAGCTTTAGCTTGGCCGCCGGGGAGCTGTTTTTT.

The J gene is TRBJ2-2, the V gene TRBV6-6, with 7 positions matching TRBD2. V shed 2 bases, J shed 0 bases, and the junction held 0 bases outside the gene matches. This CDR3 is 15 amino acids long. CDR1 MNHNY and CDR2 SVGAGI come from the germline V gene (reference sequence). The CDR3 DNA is TGTGCCAGCAGTTACGCGGGAGCGAACACCGGGGAGCTGTTTTTT. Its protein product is CASSYAGANTGELFF.

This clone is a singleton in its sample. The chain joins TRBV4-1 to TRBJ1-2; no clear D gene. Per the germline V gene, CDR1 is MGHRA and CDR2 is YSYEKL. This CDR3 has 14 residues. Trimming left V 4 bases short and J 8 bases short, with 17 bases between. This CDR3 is CASSRGRPSLGYTF. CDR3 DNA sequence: TGCGCCAGCAGCCGAGGCAGGCCCTCTCTGGGCTACACCTTC.

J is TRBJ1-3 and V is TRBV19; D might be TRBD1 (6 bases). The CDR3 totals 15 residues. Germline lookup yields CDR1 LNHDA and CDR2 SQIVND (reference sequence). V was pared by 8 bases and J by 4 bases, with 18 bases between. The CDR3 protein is CASAKQGVTGNTIYF. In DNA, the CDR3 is TGTGCCAGTGCAAAACAGGGAGTGACGGGAAACACCATATATTTT.

As DNA, the CDR3 is TGTGCCAGCAGCCACAGACAGGGGGCGGACTATGGCTACACCTTC. Protein product: CASSHRQGADYGYTF. The J gene is TRBJ1-2, the V gene TRBV4-2; 10 bases map to TRBD1. V trimming: 3 bases; J trimming: 3 bases; junction bases outside the gene matches: 4. The CDR3 is made up of 15 amino acids. Germline V gene lookup returns CDR1 LGHNA and CDR2 YNFKEQ.

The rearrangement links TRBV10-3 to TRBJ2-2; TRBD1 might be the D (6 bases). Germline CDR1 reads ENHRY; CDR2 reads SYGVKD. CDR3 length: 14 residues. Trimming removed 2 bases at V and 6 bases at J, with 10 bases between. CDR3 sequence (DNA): TGTGCCATCAGTGAGACAGGGCAGGCCGGGGAGCTGTTTTTT. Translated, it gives CAISETGQAGELFF.

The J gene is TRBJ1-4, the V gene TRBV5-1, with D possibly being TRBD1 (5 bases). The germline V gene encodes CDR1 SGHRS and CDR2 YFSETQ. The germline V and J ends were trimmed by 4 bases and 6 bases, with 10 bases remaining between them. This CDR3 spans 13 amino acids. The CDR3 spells CASSLEQDEKLFF. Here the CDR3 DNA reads TGCGCCAGCAGCCTAGAACAGGATGAAAAACTGTTTTTT.

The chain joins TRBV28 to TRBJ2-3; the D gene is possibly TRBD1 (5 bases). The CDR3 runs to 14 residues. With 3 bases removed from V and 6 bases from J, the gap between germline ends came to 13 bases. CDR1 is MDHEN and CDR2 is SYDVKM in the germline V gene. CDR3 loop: CASSLGSGADTQYF. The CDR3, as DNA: TGTGCCAGCAGTTTGGGGTCTGGGGCGGATACGCAGTATTTT. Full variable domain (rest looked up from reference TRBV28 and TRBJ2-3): DVKVTQSSRYLVKRTGEKVFLECVQDMDHENMFWYRQDPGLGLRLIYFSYDVKMKEKGDIPEGYSVSREKKERFSLILESASTNQTSMYLCASSLGSGADTQYFGPGTRLTVL.

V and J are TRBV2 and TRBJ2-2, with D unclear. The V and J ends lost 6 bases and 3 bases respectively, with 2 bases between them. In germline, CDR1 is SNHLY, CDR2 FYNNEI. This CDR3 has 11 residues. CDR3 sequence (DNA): TGTGCCAGCAGATACACCGGGGAGCTGTTTTTT. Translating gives CASRYTGELFF.

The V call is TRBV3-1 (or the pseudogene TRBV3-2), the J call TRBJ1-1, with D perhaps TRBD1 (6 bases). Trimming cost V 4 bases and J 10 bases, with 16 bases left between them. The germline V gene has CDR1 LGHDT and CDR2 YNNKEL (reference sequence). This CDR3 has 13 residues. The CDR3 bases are TGTGCCAGCAGCCCCAGAGGGGGGGGTAGAGCTTTCTTT. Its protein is CASSPRGGGRAFF.

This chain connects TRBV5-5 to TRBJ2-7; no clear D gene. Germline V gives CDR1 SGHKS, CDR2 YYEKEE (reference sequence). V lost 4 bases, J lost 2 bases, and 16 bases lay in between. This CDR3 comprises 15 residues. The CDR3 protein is CASSATLTLAYEQYF. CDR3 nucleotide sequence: TGTGCCAGCAGCGCGACTCTAACCCTCGCCTACGAGCAGTACTTC. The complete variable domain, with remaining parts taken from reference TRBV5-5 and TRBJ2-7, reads DAGVTQSPTHLIKTRGQQVTLRCSPISGHKSVSWYQQVLGQGPQFIFQYYEKEERGRGNFPDRFSARQFPNYSSELNVNALLLGDSALYLCASSATLTLAYEQYFGPGTRLTVT.

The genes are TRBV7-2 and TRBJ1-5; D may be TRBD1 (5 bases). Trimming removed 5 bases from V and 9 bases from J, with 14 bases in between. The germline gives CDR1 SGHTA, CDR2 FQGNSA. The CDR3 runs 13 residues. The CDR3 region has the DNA TGTGCCAGCAGCCATGACAGCTTACTGCCCCAGCATTTT. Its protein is CASSHDSLLPQHF.

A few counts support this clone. This CDR3 is CASSLRGGSWELTYEQYF. The CDR3, as DNA: TGTGCCAGCAGCTTACGGGGCGGGAGCTGGGAGTTAACCTACGAGCAGTACTTC. The chain joins TRBV7-3 to TRBJ2-7; TRBD2 agrees at 7 bases. The CDR3 is made up of 18 amino acids. The germline CDR1 and CDR2 sequences are SGHTA and FQGTGA. The ends lost 2 bases at V and 2 bases at J; junction bases unmatched: 15.

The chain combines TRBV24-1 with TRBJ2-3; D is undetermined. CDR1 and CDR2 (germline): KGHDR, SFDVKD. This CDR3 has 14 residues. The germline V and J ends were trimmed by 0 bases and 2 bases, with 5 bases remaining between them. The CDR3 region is CATSDLDNTDTQYF. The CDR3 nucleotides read TGTGCCACCAGTGATTTGGACAACACAGATACGCAGTATTTT.

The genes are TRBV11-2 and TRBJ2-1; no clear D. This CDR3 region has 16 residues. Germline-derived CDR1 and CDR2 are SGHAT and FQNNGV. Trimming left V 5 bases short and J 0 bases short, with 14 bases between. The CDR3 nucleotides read TGTGCCAGCAGCCATACGCAGGCGAGCTCCTACAATGAGCAGTTCTTC. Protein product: CASSHTQASSYNEQFF.

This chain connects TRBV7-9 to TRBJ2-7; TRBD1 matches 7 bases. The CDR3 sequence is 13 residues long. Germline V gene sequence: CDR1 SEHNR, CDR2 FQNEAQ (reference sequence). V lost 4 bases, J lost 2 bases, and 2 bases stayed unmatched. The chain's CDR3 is CASSSDRTYEQYF. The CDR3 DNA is TGTGCCAGCAGCTCGGACAGGACCTACGAGCAGTACTTC.

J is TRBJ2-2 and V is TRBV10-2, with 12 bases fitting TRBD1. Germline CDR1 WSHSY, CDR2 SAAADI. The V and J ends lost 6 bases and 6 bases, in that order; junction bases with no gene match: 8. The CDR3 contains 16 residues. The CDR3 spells CASSTPGQGAPGELFF. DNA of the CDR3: TGCGCCAGCAGCACGCCGGGACAGGGGGCCCCCGGGGAGCTGTTTTTT.

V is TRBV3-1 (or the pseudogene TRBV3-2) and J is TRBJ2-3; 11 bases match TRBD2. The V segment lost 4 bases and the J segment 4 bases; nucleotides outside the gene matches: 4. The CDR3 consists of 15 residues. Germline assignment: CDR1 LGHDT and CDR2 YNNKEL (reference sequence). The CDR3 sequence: CASSPPGLAADTQYF. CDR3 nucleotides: TGTGCCAGCAGCCCACCGGGACTAGCGGCAGATACGCAGTATTTT.

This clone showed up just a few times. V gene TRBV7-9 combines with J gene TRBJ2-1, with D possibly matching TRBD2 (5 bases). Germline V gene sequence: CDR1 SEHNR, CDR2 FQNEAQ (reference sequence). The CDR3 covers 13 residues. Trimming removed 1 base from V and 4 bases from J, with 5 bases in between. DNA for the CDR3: TGTGCCAGCAGCTTAGGGACTTACAATGAGCAGTTCTTC. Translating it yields CASSLGTYNEQFF.

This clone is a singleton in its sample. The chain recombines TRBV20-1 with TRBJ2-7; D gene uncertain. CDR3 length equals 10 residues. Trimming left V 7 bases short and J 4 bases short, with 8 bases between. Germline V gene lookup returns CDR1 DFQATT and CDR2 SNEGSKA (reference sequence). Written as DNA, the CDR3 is TGCAGTGTAGGCGGTTACGAGCAGTACTTC. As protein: CSVGGYEQYF.

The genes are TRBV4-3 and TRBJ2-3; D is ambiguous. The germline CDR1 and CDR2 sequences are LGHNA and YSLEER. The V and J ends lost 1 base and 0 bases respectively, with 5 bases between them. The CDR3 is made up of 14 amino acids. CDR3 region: CASSQADSTDTQYF. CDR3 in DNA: TGCGCCAGCAGCCAAGCAGACAGCACAGATACGCAGTATTTT.

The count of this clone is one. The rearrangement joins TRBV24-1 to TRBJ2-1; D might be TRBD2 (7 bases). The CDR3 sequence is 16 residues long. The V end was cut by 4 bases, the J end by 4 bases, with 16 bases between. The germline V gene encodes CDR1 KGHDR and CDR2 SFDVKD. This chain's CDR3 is CATSEGGRGGYNEQFF. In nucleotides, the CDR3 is TGTGCCACCAGTGAGGGCGGGAGAGGGGGTTACAATGAGCAGTTCTTC.

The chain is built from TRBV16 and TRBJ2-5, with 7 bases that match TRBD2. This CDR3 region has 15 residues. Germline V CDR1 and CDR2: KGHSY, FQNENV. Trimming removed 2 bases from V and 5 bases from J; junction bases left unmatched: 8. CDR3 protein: CASSQAGVRRETQYF. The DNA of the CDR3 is TGTGCCAGCAGCCAAGCGGGGGTCCGCAGGGAGACCCAGTACTTC.

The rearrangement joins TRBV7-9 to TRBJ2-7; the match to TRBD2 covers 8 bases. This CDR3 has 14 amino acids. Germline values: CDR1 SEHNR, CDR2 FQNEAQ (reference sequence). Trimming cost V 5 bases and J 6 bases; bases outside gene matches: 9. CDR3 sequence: CASSPPGGALEQYF. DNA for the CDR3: TGTGCCAGCAGCCCCCCGGGGGGGGCGCTCGAGCAGTACTTC.

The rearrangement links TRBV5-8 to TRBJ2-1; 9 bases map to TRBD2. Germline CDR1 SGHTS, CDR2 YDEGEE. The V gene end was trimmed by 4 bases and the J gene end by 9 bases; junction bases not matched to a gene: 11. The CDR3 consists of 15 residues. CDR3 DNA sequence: TGTGCCAGCAGCCTAGGACTAGCGAGGGTCGGTGAGCAGTTCTTC. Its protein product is CASSLGLARVGEQFF.

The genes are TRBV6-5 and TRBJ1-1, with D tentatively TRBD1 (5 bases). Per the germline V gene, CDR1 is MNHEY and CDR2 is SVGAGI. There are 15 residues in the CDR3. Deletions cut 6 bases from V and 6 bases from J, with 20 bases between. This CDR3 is CASSPEWGEYAEAFF. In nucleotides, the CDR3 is TGTGCCAGCAGCCCAGAATGGGGGGAATACGCTGAAGCTTTCTTT.

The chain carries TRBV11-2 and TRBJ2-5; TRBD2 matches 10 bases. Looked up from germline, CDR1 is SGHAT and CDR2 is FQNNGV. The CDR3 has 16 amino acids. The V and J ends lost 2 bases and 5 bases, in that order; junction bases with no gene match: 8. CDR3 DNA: TGTGCCAGCAGCTTAACGGGACTAGCGTTTTTGGAGACCCAGTACTTC. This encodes CASSLTGLAFLETQYF.

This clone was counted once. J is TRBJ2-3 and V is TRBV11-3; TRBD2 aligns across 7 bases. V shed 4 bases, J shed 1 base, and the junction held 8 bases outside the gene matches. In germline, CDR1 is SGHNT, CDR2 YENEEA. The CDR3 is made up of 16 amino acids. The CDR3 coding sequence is TGTGCCAGCAGCTACCCCGGGGAGGGGTGCACAGATACGCAGTATTTT. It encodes CASSYPGEGCTDTQYF.